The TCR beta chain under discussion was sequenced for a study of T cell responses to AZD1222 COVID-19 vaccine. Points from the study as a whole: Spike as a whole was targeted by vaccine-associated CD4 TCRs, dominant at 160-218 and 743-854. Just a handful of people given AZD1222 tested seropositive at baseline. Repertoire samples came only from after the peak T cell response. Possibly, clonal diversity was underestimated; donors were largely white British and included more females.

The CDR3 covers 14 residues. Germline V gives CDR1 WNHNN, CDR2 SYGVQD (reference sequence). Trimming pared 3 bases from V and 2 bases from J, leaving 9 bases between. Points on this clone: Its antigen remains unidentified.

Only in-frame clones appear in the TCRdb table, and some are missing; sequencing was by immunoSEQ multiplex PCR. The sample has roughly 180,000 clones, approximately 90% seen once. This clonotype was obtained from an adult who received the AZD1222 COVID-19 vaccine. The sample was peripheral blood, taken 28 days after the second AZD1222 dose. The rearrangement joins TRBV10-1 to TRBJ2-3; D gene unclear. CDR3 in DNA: TGCGCCAGCAGTGAAAAGGAGACCACAGATACGCAGTATTTT. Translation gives CASSEKETTDTQYF.